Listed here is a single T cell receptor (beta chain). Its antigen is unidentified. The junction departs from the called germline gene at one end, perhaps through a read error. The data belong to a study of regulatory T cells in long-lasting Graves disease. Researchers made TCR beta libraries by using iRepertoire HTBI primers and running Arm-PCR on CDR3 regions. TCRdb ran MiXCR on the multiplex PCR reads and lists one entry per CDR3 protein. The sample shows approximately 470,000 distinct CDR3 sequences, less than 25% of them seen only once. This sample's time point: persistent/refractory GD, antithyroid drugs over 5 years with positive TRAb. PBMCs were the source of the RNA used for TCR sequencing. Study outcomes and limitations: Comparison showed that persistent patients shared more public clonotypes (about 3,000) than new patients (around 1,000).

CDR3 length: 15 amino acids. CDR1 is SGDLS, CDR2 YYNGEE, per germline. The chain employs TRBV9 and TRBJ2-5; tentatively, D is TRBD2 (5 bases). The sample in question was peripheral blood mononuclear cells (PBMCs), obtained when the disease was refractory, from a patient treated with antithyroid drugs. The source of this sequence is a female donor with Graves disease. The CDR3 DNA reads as TGTGCCAGCAGCCTTAGAGGAGGATTCAAAGAGACCCAGCACTTC. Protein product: CASSLRGGFKETQHF.